This T cell receptor beta chain stems from a study of shared clonotypes between healthy human individuals. The germline gives CDR1 LNHNV, CDR2 YYDKDF (reference sequence). CDR3 length equals 15 residues. J was trimmed by 5 bases and V by 0 bases; bases with no gene match: 4. The repertoire was sequenced with immunoSEQ multiplex PCR; TCRdb's copy has only in-frame clones and lacks some. The sample has roughly 450,000 clones, approximately 85% seen once; the top ten hold 10% to 15%. The V call is TRBV15, the J call TRBJ1-2; 9 nucleotides line up with TRBD1. This receptor was identified in a woman aged 40 to 49 in good health. Some clones in this sample may be carry-over from other donors' samples. The sequencing input was PBMCs. CDR3 DNA: TGTGCCACCAGCAGAGATAACAGGGGGCTTTATGGCTACACCTTC. Protein: CATSRDNRGLYGYTF. The whole variable domain, remainder taken from reference TRBV15 and TRBJ1-2, is DAMVIQNPRYQVTQFGKPVTLSCSQTLNHNVMYWYQQKSSQAPKLLFHYYDKDFNNEADTPDNFQSRRPNTSFCFLDIRSPGLGDTAMYLCATSRDNRGLYGYTFGSGTRLTVV.